This T cell receptor (beta chain) originates from a study of blood T cells in healthy people across ages. Together with a sample-barcoded 5' primer, a J-beta primer mix was included in a second PCR lasting about 7 to 11 cycles. TCRdb used MiXCR to reprocess the 5' RACE reads, holding one entry per CDR3 protein. The sample has fewer than 1,200,000 distinct CDR3 sequences; 20% to 25% are singletons. This clonotype is a singleton in its sample. The length of the CDR3 is 14 residues. Germline V gene data show CDR1 as MNHEY and CDR2 as SMNVEV (reference sequence). After removal of 5 bases from V and 5 bases from J, the junction contained 9 bases not matched to a gene. These data were also filed under a second study, of T cells of mothers and their children.

V gene TRBV27 combines with J gene TRBJ2-7; TRBD1 agrees at 7 bases. The origin of this receptor is a girl aged 2-9 years in good health. Sequenced input: blood. DNA of the CDR3: TGTGCCAGCAGTCACTCGACAGGGCCAGACGAGCAGTACTTC. Its protein product is CASSHSTGPDEQYF.